A single sample is the source of the 3 T cell receptor beta chains below, sequenced in a study of early T cells in non-severe SARS-CoV-2 infection. TCRdb re-called the 5' RACE reads with MiXCR, one entry per CDR3 protein. The table records about 77,000 distinct CDR3 sequences, around 8.7% of them present only once. Sequencing was performed on whole blood. The source of these receptors is an adult who was a healthcare worker with PCR-confirmed SARS-CoV-2 infection or an uninfected control (not recorded which).

This clonotype was found a few times. The chain couples TRBV7-8 to TRBJ2-7; 7 bases are a match to TRBD2. The germline CDR1 and CDR2 sequences are SGHVS and FQNEAQ. The CDR3 covers 15 residues. V shed 1 base and J 2 bases; nucleotides not matched to a gene: 5. In DNA form, the CDR3 reads TGTGCCAGCAGCTTAGTGGCGGGAGCGACCTACGAGCAGTACTTC. It is translated as CASSLVAGATYEQYF.

This clonotype was counted many times. The V call is TRBV6-2 or TRBV6-3, the J call TRBJ2-7, with a possible D match to TRBD1 (6 bases). This CDR3 comprises 14 residues. The germline gives CDR1 MNHEY, CDR2 SVGEGT. V was pared by 4 bases and J by 2 bases, with 12 bases between. CDR3 nucleotides: TGTGCCAGCAGTTCCCCGAGGGGGACCTACGAGCAGTACTTC. It yields the protein CASSSPRGTYEQYF.

This rearrangement joins TRBV7-9 to TRBJ2-3; either TRBD1 or TRBD2 may fit D (5 bases each). Germline assignment: CDR1 SEHNR and CDR2 FQNEAQ (reference sequence). The CDR3 runs 14 residues. V dropped 4 bases and J dropped 9 bases, with 17 bases sitting between them. The CDR3 spells CASSSRDLAWTQYF. CDR3 in DNA: TGTGCCAGCAGCTCCCGGGACCTAGCATGGACGCAGTATTTT.